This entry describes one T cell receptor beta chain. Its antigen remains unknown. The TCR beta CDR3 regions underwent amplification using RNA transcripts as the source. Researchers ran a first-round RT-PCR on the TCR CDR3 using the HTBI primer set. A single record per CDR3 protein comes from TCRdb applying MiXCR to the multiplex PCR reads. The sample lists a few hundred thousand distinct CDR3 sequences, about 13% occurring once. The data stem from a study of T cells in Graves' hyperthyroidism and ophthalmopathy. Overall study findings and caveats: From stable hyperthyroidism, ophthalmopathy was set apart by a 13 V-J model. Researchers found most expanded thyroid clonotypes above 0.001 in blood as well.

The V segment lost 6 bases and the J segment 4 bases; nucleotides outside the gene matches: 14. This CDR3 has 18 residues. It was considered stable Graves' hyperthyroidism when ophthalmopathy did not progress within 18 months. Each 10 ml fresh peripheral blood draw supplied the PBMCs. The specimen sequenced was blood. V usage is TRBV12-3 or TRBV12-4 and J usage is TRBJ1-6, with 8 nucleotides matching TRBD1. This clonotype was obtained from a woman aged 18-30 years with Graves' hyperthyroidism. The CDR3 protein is CASSPWAGGHRYNSPLHF. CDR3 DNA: TGTGCCAGCAGCCCATGGGCAGGGGGCCACCGATATAATTCACCCCTCCACTTT.